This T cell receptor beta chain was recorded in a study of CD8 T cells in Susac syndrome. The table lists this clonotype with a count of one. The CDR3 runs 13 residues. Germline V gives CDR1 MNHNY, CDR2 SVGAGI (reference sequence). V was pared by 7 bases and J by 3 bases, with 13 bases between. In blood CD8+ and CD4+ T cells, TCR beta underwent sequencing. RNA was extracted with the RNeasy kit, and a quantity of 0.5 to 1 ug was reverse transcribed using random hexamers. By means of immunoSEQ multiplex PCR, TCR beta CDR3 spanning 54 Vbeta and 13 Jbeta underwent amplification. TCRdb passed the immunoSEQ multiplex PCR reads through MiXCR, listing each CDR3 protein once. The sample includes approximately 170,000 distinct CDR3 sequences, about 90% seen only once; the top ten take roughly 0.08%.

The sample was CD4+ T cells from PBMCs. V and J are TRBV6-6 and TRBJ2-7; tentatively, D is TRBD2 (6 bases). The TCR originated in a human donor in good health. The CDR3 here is CASTNGGSYEQYF. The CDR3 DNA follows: TGTGCCAGCACTAACGGGGGTAGCTACGAGCAGTACTTC.